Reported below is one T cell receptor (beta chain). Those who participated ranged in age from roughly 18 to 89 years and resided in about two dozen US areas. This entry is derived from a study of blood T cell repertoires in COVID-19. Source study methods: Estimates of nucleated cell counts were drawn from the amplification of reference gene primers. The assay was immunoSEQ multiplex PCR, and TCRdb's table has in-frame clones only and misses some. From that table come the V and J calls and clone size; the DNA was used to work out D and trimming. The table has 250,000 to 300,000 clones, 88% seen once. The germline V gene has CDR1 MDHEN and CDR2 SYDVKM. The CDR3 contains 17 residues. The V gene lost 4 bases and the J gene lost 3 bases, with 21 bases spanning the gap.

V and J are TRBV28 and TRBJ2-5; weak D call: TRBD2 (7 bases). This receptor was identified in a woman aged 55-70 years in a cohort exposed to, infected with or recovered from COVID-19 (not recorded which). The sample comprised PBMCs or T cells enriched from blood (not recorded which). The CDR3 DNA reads TGTGCCAGCAGTTCCGGAGGTCGGGGGGCCACAGAAGAGACCCAGTACTTC. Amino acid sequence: CASSSGGRGATEETQYF.